The 28 T cell receptor beta chains below were found in one sample sequenced in a study of molecular identifiers for immune sequencing clone quantification. In TCRdb, the PCR reads were re-called with MiXCR into one record per CDR3 protein. The sample lists approximately 680,000 distinct CDR3 sequences, over 25% occurring once. The specimen sequenced was naive CD8+ T cells from blood, with Jurkat cell RNA spiked in. Subset: FACS-sorted CD8+CD4-CCR7+CD45RA+ naive T cells. All receptors derive from a human donor in good health. Some libraries in this study had Jurkat cell RNA spiked in.

The V call is TRBV7-2, the J call TRBJ2-7, with TRBD2 matching 8 bases. V shed 2 bases, J shed 4 bases, and the junction held 4 bases outside the gene matches. The germline CDR1 and CDR2 sequences are SGHTA and FQGNSA. CDR3 size: 14 residues. This CDR3 reads CASSLHPSGYEQYF. CDR3 DNA: TGTGCCAGCAGCTTACATCCTAGCGGGTACGAGCAGTACTTC.

This clonotype was seen a few times. An end of the junction does not agree with germline; a read error may underlie this. The rearrangement links TRBV7-9 to TRBJ2-1, with 7 bases fitting TRBD2. The CDR3 has 15 amino acids. The germline V gene has CDR1 SEHNR and CDR2 FQNEAQ (reference sequence). The CDR3 DNA reads TGTACCAGCAGCGCGGGACTAACTACCTACAATGAGCAGTTCTTC. It specifies CTSSAGLTTYNEQFF.

This clonotype was seen many times. The V call is TRBV12-3 or TRBV12-4, the J call TRBJ2-7; TRBD1 is a possible D gene (7 bases). V was clipped by 5 bases and J by 7 bases, with 12 bases between them. The CDR3 is 12 amino acids. The DNA for the CDR3 is TGTGCCAGCAGTCTGACAGGGAGGGAGCAGTACTTC. The encoded protein is CASSLTGREQYF.

The chain combines TRBV10-3 with TRBJ2-7, with D perhaps matching TRBD1 or TRBD2 (5 bases each). Trimming removed 4 bases from V and 0 bases from J, with 7 bases in between. From germline, CDR1 is ENHRY and CDR2 SYGVKD. The CDR3 length is 13 residues. The CDR3 here is CAISGDHSYEQYF. The CDR3 DNA is TGTGCCATCAGTGGGGACCACTCCTACGAGCAGTACTTC.

The chain couples TRBV27 to TRBJ1-5; TRBD1 agrees at 7 bases. Germline CDR1 reads MNHEY; CDR2 reads SMNVEV (reference sequence). This CDR3 region has 15 residues. Trimming took 5 bases from V and 11 from J; bases not matched to a gene: 15. In DNA, the CDR3 is TGTGCCAGCAGTGCCCACAGGGGCACCATGTCGGCCCAGCATTTT. Translated, it gives CASSAHRGTMSAQHF.

A note on this clonotype: The junction and the germline gene differ at one end; a read error may be behind it. This chain joins TRBV19 and TRBJ2-3, with 12 positions matching TRBD1. Germline V lookup: CDR1 LNHDA, CDR2 SQIVND (reference sequence). The CDR3 length is 15 residues. The CDR3 spells CASSTGQGAVDTRYF. The CDR3 nucleotides read TGTGCCAGTAGTACGGGACAGGGGGCCGTAGATACGCGGTATTTT. The entire variable domain, with the rest obtained from reference TRBV19 and TRBJ2-3, is as follows: DGGITQSPKYLFRKEGQNVTLSCEQNLNHDAMYWYRQDPGQGLRLIYYSQIVNDFQKGDIAEGYSVSREKKESFPLTVTSAQKNPTAFYLCASSTGQGAVDTRYFGPGTRLTVL.

The chain joins TRBV6-1 to TRBJ1-1, with TRBD1 identical over 8 bases. The CDR3 is made up of 13 amino acids. CDR1 and CDR2 from the germline V gene are MNHNS and SASEGT. The junction had 5 bases not matched to a gene; V was cut back by 7 bases and J by 4 bases. CDR3 nucleotide sequence: TGTGCCAGCATCCCAACAGGGGGCACTGAAGCTTTCTTT. This sequence encodes CASIPTGGTEAFF.

In this sample, this clonotype turned up many times. V is TRBV5-4 and J is TRBJ2-6; D unresolved. CDR1 and CDR2 from the germline V gene are SGHNT and YYREEE (reference sequence). V lost 0 bases and J lost 0, with 7 bases in between. The CDR3 is 16 amino acids. CDR3 nucleotide sequence: TGTGCCAGCAGCTTGGGGGCTTCCTCTGGGGCCAACGTCCTGACTTTC. Translating it yields CASSLGASSGANVLTF.

This clonotype was detected a few times. This chain links TRBV3-2 with TRBJ1-5; the table's D call, TRBD1, was not checked against the DNA. TRBV3-2 is shown as a pseudogene. The CDR3 runs 16 residues. The CDR3 DNA follows: TGTGCCAGCAGCCAAAGCGGGACAGGTTGCAATCAGCCCCAGCATTTT. It is translated as CASSQSGTGCNQPQHF.

The chain is built from TRBV6-5 and TRBJ2-7; possibly TRBD2 for D (7 bases). Trimming shortened V by 2 bases and J by 6 bases, and 14 bases separated the two germline ends. CDR1 MNHEY and CDR2 SVGAGI come from the germline V gene. The CDR3 is made up of 14 amino acids. The CDR3 DNA reads as TGTGCCAGCAGTTACCGTCAGGGGAGGGGCGAGCAGTACTTC. Its protein product is CASSYRQGRGEQYF.

A few counts support this clonotype. The V and J genes are TRBV3-1 and TRBJ2-3, with TRBD2 as a possible D gene (6 bases). V shed 1 base and J shed 5 bases, with 16 bases lying between them. Germline lookup yields CDR1 LGHDT and CDR2 YNNKEL (reference sequence). The CDR3 totals 16 residues. In nucleotides, the CDR3 is TGTGCCAGCAGCCAAGTGCCCTTGGGGGGTCGAGATACGCAGTATTTT. Protein: CASSQVPLGGRDTQYF.

For this clonotype: One end of the junction does not line up with germline, which may come from a read error. The J gene is TRBJ2-3, the V gene TRBV5-1; 11 nucleotides align to TRBD1. CDR1 and CDR2 (germline): SGHRS, YFSETQ. CDR3 length: 16 amino acids. For the CDR3, the DNA is TGCGCCAGCAGCTGGACAGGGGGCATGGGCACAGAGACGCAGTATTTT. Its protein product is CASSWTGGMGTETQYF.

This rearrangement joins TRBV5-4 to TRBJ1-1, with D unresolved. Germline CDR1 is SGHNT and CDR2 is YYREEE (reference sequence). The CDR3 consists of 14 residues. Deletions cut 3 bases from V and 0 bases from J, with 9 bases between. In nucleotides, the CDR3 is TGTGCCAGCAGCTCCTTTGGACTGAACACTGAAGCTTTCTTT. It codes for CASSSFGLNTEAFF.

This clonotype has a count of ten or more. This sequence joins TRBV5-4 and TRBJ2-7, with D possibly being TRBD2 (6 bases). Germline CDR1 SGHNT, CDR2 YYREEE (reference sequence). Between the trimmed V and J ends, which lost 2 bases and 2 bases, there was a span of 11 bases. The CDR3 is made up of 14 amino acids. The CDR3 coding sequence is TGTGCCAGCAGCTTCGGGGGAATAACCTACGAGCAGTACTTC. It yields the protein CASSFGGITYEQYF. The complete variable domain, with remaining parts taken from reference TRBV5-4 and TRBJ2-7, reads ETGVTQSPTHLIKTRGQQVTLRCSSQSGHNTVSWYQQALGQGPQFIFQYYREEENGRGNFPPRFSGLQFPNYSSELNVNALELDDSALYLCASSFGGITYEQYFGPGTRLTVT.

This clonotype was recorded a few times. This sequence joins TRBV19 and TRBJ2-2, with 9 bases aligning to TRBD1. The CDR3 spans 15 residues. V lost 7 bases, J lost 6 bases, and 9 bases stayed unmatched. Germline values: CDR1 LNHDA, CDR2 SQIVND (reference sequence). In nucleotides, the CDR3 is TGTGCCAGTATCGGGACAGGGTTTGTCTCCGGGGAGCTGTTTTTT. This gives the protein CASIGTGFVSGELFF. Full variable domain (missing parts from reference TRBV19 and TRBJ2-2): DGGITQSPKYLFRKEGQNVTLSCEQNLNHDAMYWYRQDPGQGLRLIYYSQIVNDFQKGDIAEGYSVSREKKESFPLTVTSAQKNPTAFYLCASIGTGFVSGELFFGEGSRLTVL.

This clonotype was seen many times. The rearrangement uses TRBV29-1 and TRBJ1-1; D is unresolved. CDR3 length: 11 amino acids. Trimming left V 5 bases short and J 10 bases short, with 14 bases between. Per germline, CDR1 SQVTM and CDR2 ANQGSEA. The CDR3 reads CSVRRPEGAFF. CDR3 DNA: TGCAGCGTTCGCAGGCCCGAGGGAGCTTTCTTT.

The rearrangement links TRBV4-3 to TRBJ2-1; the D is unclear. Trimming cost V 8 bases and J 3 bases, with 17 bases left between them. This CDR3 has 15 amino acids. The germline CDR1 and CDR2 sequences are LGHNA and YSLEER. The chain's CDR3 is CASALRRLDYNEQFF. The CDR3 bases are TGCGCCAGCGCCTTGCGTCGATTAGACTACAATGAGCAGTTCTTC.

On this clonotype: Given a much more abundant clone one base away, this may be a read error. This chain uses TRBV9 with TRBJ2-2; D may correspond to TRBD1 or TRBD2 (6 bases each). Germline V lookup: CDR1 SGDLS, CDR2 YYNGEE. The CDR3 extends over 16 amino acids. CDR3 in DNA: TGTGCCAGCATCGTAGGAGGGACACAAGTATCCGGGGAGCTGTTTTTT. Translation: CASIVGGTQVSGELFF.

This clonotype turned up a few times. J is TRBJ2-6 and V is TRBV7-2; 9 bases are shared with TRBD1. The germline CDR1 and CDR2 sequences are SGHTA and FQGNSA. The CDR3 consists of 18 residues. Trimming removed 1 base from V and 0 bases from J; junction bases left unmatched: 4. In nucleotides, the CDR3 is TGTGCCAGCAGCTTAGGGGGACAGGGTTACTCTGGGGCCAACGTCCTGACTTTC. As protein: CASSLGGQGYSGANVLTF. The variable domain in full, completed from reference TRBV7-2 and TRBJ2-6, reads GAGVSQSPSNKVTEKGKDVELRCDPISGHTALYWYRQSLGQGLEFLIYFQGNSAPDKSGLPSDRFSAERTGGSVSTLTIQRTQQEDSAVYLCASSLGGQGYSGANVLTFGAGSRLTVL.

This clonotype was found many times. This CDR3 reads CASSTYGTVGDEQYF. DNA for the CDR3: TGTGCCAGCAGCACCTATGGGACAGTAGGCGACGAGCAGTACTTC. The V call is TRBV7-2, the J call TRBJ2-7; 7 nucleotides agree with TRBD1. Looked up from germline, CDR1 is SGHTA and CDR2 is FQGNSA. The CDR3 has 15 residues. The J segment lost 5 bases and the V segment lost 5 bases, leaving 12 bases of the junction unmatched.

As for this clonotype: A read error may produce the germline difference seen at one junction end. The chain carries TRBV12-5 and TRBJ2-7; TRBD1 or TRBD2 may be the D gene (6 bases each). In germline, CDR1 is LGHNT, CDR2 FRNRAP. The CDR3 consists of 14 residues. CDR3 sequence: CASGWGDISYKQYF. The CDR3 nucleotides read TGTGCTAGTGGTTGGGGGGACATTTCCTACAAGCAGTACTTC.

This clonotype was seen repeatedly, ten times or more. The chain couples TRBV6-5 to TRBJ2-7; D is ambiguous. The CDR3 consists of 15 residues. V lost 0 bases, J lost 4 bases, and 13 bases lay in between. CDR1 is MNHEY, CDR2 SVGAGI, per germline. The CDR3 DNA sequence: TGTGCCAGCAGTTACTCGTCGGGCTCCCCTTACGAGCAGTACTTC. It codes for CASSYSSGSPYEQYF.

This clonotype has a count of ten or more. This chain connects TRBV20-1 to TRBJ1-1, with D hard to call. The V gene's germline CDR1 is DFQATT and CDR2 SNEGSKA (reference sequence). This CDR3 comprises 13 residues. With 0 bases removed from V and 0 bases from J, the gap between germline ends came to 5 bases. The CDR3 spells CSARDKMNTEAFF. For the CDR3, the DNA is TGCAGTGCTAGAGATAAGATGAACACTGAAGCTTTCTTT.

A remark on this clonotype: A much larger clone sits a single nucleotide away, making a read error possible. The conserved phenylalanine or tryptophan is not found at the CDR3 terminus, so this likely reflects a read error. The chain uses TRBV20-1 and TRBJ2-5, with D possibly matching TRBD2 (5 bases). V was pared by 6 bases and J by 2 bases, with 16 bases between. Germline-derived CDR1 and CDR2 are DFQATT and SNEGSKA (reference sequence). The CDR3 loop spans 14 amino acids. CDR3 sequence reads: CSATPRGSQETQYC. The CDR3, as DNA: TGCAGTGCGACCCCCCGGGGAAGTCAAGAGACCCAGTACTGC.

This clonotype was recorded at least ten times. V is TRBV7-2 and J is TRBJ2-7; 11 bases are a match to TRBD2. CDR3 length: 16 residues. The ends lost 1 base at V and 7 bases at J; junction bases unmatched: 9. From germline, CDR1 is SGHTA and CDR2 FQGNSA. CDR3 bases: TGTGCCAGCAGCTTAGGGGGACTAGCGGATCGTTGGGAGCAGTACTTC. Protein sequence: CASSLGGLADRWEQYF.

This chain links TRBV20-1 with TRBJ1-6; no reliable D call. The CDR3 consists of 16 residues. Trimming removed 0 bases at V and 4 bases at J, with 13 bases between. Germline V CDR1 and CDR2: DFQATT, SNEGSKA (reference sequence). CDR3 bases: TGCAGTGCTAGAGATCAGCCACCGAGATATAATTCACCCCTCCACTTT. Translated: CSARDQPPRYNSPLHF.

The chain joins TRBV15 to TRBJ2-1, with D uncertain. Germline-derived CDR1 and CDR2 are LNHNV and YYDKDF (reference sequence). V was cut by 3 bases and J by 8 bases, with 20 bases left in between. This CDR3 contains 16 residues. CDR3 sequence: CATSSERGRLPDEQFF. CDR3 in DNA: TGTGCCACCAGCAGCGAGAGAGGCAGGCTCCCCGATGAGCAGTTCTTC.

The rearrangement uses TRBV20-1 and TRBJ2-1; D possibly corresponds to TRBD1 (5 bases). Germline CDR1 is DFQATT and CDR2 is SNEGSKA (reference sequence). V lost 0 bases and J lost 7, with 16 bases in between. The CDR3 is made up of 15 amino acids. The CDR3 bases are TGCAGTGCTAGAGATCACAAACAGGCGTGGAATGAGCAGTTCTTC. Translated: CSARDHKQAWNEQFF.